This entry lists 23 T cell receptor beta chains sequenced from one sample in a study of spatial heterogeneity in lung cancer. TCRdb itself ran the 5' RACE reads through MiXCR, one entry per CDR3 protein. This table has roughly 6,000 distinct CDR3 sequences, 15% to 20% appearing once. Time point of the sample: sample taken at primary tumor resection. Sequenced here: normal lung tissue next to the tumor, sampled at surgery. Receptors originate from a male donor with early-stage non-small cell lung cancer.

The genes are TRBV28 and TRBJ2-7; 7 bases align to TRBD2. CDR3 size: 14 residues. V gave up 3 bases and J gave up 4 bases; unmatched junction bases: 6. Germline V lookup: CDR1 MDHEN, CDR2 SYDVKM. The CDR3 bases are TGTGCCAGCAGTTTGGGCGGGGGTCTATACGAGCAGTACTTC. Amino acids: CASSLGGGLYEQYF.

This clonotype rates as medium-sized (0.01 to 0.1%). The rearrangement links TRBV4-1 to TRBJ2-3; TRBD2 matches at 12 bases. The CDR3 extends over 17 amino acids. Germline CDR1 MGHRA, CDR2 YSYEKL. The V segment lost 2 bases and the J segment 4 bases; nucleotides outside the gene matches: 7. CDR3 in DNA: TGCGCCAGCAGCCAACCTACTAGCGGGAGGACGCCAGATACGCAGTATTTT. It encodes CASSQPTSGRTPDTQYF.

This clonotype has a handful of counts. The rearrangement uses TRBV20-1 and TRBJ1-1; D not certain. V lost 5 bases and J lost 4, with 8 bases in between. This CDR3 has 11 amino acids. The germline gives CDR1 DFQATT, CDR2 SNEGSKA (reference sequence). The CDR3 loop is CSASPGTEAFF. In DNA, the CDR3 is TGCAGTGCTTCGCCGGGCACTGAAGCTTTCTTT.

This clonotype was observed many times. DNA for the CDR3: TGCAGTGCTAGAGATACCCGGACTGGGGCGCTGTATGGCTACACCTTC. Translated: CSARDTRTGALYGYTF. This chain links TRBV20-1 with TRBJ1-2, with D perhaps TRBD1 (5 bases). Trimming pared 0 bases from V and 5 bases from J, leaving 19 bases between. The CDR3 covers 16 residues. Germline CDR1 and CDR2: DFQATT and SNEGSKA (reference sequence).

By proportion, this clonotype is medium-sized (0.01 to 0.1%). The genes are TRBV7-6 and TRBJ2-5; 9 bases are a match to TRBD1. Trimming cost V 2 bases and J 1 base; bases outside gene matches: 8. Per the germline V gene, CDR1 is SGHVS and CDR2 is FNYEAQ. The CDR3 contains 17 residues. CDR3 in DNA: TGTGCCAGCAGCTTAAGAGTGGAGGACAGGGGCCAAGAGACCCAGTACTTC. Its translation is CASSLRVEDRGQETQYF.

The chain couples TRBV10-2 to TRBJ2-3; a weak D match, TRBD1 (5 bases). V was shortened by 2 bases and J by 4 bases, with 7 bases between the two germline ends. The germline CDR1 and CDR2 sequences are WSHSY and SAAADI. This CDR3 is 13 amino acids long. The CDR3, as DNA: TGCGCCAGCAGTGAGGTGGGGCCAGATACGCAGTATTTT. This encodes CASSEVGPDTQYF.

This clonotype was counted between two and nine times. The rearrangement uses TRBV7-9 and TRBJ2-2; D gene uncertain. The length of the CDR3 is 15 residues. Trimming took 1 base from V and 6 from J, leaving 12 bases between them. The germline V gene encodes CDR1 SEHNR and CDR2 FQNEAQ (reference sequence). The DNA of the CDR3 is TGTGCCAGCAGCTTAGAGAAGTACAAGGCCGGGGAGCTGTTTTTT. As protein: CASSLEKYKAGELFF.

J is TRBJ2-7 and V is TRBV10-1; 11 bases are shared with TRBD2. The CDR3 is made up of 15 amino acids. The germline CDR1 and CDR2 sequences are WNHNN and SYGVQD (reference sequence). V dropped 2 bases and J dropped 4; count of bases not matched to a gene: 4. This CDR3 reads CASSEGGTSGYEQYF. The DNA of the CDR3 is TGCGCCAGCAGTGAGGGGGGGACTAGCGGATACGAGCAGTACTTC.

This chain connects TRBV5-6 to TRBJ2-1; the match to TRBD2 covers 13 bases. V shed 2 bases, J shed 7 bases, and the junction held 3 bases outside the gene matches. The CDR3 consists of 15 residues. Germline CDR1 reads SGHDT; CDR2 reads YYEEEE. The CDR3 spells CASSFGLAGVNEQFF. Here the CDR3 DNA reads TGTGCCAGCAGCTTCGGACTAGCGGGAGTAAATGAGCAGTTCTTC. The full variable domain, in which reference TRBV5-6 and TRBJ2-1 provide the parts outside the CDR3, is DAGVTQSPTHLIKTRGQQVTLRCSPKSGHDTVSWYQQALGQGPQFIFQYYEEEERQRGNFPDRFSGHQFPNYSSELNVNALLLGDSALYLCASSFGLAGVNEQFFGPGTRLTVL.

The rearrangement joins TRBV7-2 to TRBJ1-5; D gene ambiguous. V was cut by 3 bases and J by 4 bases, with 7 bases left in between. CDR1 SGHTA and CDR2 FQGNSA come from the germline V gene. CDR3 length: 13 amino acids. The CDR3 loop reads CASSLSQNQPQHF. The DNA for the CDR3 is TGTGCCAGCAGCTTGAGCCAGAATCAGCCCCAGCATTTT.

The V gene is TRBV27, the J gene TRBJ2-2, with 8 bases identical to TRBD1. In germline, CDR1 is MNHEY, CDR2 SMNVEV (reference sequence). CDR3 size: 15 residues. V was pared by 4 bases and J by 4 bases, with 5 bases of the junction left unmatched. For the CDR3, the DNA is TGTGCCAGCAGTTATCAGGGGGCGGTCACCGGGGAGCTGTTTTTT. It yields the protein CASSYQGAVTGELFF.

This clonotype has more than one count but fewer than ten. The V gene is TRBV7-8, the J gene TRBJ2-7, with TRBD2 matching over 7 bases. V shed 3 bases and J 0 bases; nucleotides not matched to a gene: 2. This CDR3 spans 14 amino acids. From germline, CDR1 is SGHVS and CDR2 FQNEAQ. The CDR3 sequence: CASSLREGSYEQYF. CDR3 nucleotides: TGTGCCAGCAGCTTGAGGGAGGGCTCCTACGAGCAGTACTTC.

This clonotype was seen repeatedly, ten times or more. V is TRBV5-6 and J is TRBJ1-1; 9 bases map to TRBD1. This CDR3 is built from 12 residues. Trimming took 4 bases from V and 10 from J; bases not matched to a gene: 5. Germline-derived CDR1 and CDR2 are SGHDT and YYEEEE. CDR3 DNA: TGTGCCAGCAGCGCGGACAGGGGAACAGCTTTCTTT. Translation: CASSADRGTAFF.

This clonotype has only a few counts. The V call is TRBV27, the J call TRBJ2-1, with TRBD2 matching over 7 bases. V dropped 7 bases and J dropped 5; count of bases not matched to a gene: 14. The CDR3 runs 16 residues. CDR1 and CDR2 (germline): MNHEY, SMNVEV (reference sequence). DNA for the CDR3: TGTGCCAGCAAGGGGCGGGAGAACCCCTCGGACAATGAGCAGTTCTTC. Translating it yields CASKGRENPSDNEQFF.

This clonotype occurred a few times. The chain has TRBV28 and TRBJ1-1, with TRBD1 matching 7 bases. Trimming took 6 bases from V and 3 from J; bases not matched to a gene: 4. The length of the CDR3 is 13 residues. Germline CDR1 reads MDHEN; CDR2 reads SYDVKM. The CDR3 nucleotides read TGTGCCAGCAGCCGGGACAGCTACACTGAAGCTTTCTTT. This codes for CASSRDSYTEAFF.

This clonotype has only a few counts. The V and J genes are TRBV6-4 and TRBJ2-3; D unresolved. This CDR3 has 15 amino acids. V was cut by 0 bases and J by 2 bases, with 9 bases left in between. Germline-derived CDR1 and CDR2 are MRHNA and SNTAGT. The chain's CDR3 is CASSDSASLTDTQYF. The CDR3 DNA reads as TGTGCCAGCAGTGACTCGGCGAGCCTCACAGATACGCAGTATTTT.

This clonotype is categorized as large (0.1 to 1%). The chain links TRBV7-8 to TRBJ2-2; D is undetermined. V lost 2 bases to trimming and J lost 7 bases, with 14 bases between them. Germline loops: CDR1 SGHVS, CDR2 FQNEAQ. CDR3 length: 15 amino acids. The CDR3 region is CASSLLGPRSGELFF. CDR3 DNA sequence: TGTGCCAGCAGCTTACTTGGGCCTCGGAGCGGGGAGCTGTTTTTT.

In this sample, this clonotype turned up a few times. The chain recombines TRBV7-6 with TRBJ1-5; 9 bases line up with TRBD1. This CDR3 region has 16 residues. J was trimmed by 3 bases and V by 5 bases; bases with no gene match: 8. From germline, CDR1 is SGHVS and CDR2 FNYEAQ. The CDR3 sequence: CASSPGQGSPNQPQHF. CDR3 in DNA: TGTGCCAGCAGCCCGGGACAGGGTAGTCCCAATCAGCCCCAGCATTTT.

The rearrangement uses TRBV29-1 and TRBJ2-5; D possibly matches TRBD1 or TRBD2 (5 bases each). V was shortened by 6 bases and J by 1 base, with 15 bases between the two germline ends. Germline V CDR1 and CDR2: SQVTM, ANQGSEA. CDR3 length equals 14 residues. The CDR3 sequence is CSVPKSRGQETQYF. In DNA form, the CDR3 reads TGCAGCGTCCCCAAGTCGAGGGGCCAAGAGACCCAGTACTTC.

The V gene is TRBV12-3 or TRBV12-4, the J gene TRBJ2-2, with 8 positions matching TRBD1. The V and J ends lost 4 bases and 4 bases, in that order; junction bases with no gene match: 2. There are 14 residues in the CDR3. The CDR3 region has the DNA TGTGCCAGCAGTTATACAGGGGGCACCGGGGAGCTGTTTTTT. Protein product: CASSYTGGTGELFF.

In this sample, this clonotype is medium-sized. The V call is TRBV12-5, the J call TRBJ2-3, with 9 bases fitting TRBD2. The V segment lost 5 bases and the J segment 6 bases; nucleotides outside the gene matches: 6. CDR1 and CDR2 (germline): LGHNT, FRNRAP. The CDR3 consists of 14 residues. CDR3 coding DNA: TGTGCTAGTGGTACAGCGGGAGGAGCGGATACGCAGTATTTT. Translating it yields CASGTAGGADTQYF.

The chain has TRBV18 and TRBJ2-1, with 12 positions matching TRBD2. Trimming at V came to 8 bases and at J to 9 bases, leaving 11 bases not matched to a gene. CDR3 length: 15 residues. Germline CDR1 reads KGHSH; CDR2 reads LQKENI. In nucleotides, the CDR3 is TGTGCCAGCAGACCGACTAGCGGGAGCTCTCGTGAGCAGTTCTTC. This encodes CASRPTSGSSREQFF.

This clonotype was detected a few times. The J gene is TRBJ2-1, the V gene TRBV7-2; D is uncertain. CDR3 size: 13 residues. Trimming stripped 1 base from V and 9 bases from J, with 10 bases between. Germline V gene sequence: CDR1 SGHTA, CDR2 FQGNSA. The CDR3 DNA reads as TGTGCCAGCAGCTTAGTTCCAGAACGTGAGCAGTTCTTC. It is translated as CASSLVPEREQFF.